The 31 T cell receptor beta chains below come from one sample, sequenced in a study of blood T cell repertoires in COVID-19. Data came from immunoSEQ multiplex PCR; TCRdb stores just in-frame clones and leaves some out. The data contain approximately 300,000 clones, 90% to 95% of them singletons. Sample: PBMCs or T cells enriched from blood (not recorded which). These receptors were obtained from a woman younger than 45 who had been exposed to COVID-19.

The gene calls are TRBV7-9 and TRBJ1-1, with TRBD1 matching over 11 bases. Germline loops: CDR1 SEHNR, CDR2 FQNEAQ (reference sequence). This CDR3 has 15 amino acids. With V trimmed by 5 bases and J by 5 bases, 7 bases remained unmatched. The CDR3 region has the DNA TGTGCCAGCAGCAGAACGGACAGGGGGCGGACTGAAGCTTTCTTT. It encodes CASSRTDRGRTEAFF.

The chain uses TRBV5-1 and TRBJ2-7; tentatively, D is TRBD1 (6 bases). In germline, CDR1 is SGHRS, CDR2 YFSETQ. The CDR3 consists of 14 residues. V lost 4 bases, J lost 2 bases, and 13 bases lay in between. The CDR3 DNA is TGCGCCAGCAGCCCTAGGACAGCCGCCTACGAGCAGTACTTC. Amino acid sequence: CASSPRTAAYEQYF.

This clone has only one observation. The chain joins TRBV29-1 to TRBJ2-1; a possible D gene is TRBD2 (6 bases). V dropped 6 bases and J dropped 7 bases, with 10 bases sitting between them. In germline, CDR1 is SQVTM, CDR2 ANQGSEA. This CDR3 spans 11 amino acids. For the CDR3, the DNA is TGCAGCGTCGGGGACTTGAATGAGCAGTTCTTC. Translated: CSVGDLNEQFF.

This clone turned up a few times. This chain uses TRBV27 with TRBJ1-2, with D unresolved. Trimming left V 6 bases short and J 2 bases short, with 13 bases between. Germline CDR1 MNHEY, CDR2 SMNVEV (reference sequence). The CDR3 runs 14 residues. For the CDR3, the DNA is TGTGCCAGCAGGCAGTCTGGGGAGAACTATGGCTACACCTTC. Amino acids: CASRQSGENYGYTF.

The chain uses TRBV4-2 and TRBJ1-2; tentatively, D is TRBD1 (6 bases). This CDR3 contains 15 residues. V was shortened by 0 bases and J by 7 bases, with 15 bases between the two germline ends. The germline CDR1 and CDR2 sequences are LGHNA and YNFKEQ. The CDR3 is CASSQDWSGVVGYTF. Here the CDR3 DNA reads TGTGCCAGCAGCCAAGATTGGTCAGGGGTGGTTGGCTACACCTTC.

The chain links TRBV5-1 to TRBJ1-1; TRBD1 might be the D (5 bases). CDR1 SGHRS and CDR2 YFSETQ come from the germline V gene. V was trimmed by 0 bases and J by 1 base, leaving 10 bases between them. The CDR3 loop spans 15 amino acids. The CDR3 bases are TGCGCCAGCAGCTTGGATGGGGCAGCGAACACTGAAGCTTTCTTT. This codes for CASSLDGAANTEAFF.

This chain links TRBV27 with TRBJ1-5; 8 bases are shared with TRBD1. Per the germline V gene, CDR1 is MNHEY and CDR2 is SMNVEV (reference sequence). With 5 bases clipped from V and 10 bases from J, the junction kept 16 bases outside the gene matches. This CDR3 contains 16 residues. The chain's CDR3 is CASSTFGQGLKKPQHF. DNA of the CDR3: TGTGCCAGCAGTACCTTCGGACAGGGCCTTAAAAAACCCCAGCATTTT.

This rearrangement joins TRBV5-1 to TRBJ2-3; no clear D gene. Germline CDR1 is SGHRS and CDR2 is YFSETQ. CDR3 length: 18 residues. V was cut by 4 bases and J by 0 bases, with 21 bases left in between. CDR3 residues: CASSERLNNSTSTDTQYF. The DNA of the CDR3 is TGCGCCAGCAGCGAACGCCTAAACAACAGCACTAGCACAGATACGCAGTATTTT.

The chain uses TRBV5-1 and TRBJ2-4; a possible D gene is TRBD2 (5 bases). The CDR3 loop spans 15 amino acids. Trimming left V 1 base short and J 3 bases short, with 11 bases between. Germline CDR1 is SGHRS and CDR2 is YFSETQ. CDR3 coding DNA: TGCGCCAGCAGCTTGACCGGGGTGGTCAAAAACATTCAGTACTTC. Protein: CASSLTGVVKNIQYF.

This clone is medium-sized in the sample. The CDR3 region has the DNA TGTGCCAGCAGTGCTGGGACTTCGAACAATGAGCAGTTCTTC. Translated: CASSAGTSNNEQFF. The chain employs TRBV6-4 and TRBJ2-1, with TRBD2 as a possible D gene (6 bases). The CDR3 spans 14 residues. In germline, CDR1 is MRHNA, CDR2 SNTAGT. With 4 bases removed from V and 5 bases from J, the gap between germline ends came to 12 bases.

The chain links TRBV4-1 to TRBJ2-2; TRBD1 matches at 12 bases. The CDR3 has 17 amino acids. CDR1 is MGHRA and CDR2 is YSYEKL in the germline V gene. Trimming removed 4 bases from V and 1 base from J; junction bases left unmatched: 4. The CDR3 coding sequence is TGCGCCAGCAGCCCGGGACAGGGGGCAGTGAACACCGGGGAGCTGTTTTTT. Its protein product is CASSPGQGAVNTGELFF.

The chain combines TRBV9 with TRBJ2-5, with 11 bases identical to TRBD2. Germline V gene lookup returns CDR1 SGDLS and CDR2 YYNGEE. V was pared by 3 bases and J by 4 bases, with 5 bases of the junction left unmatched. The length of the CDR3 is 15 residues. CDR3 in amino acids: CASSEAGTSGETQYF. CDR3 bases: TGTGCCAGCAGCGAGGCCGGGACTAGCGGAGAGACCCAGTACTTC. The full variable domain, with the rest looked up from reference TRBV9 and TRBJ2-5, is DSGVTQTPKHLITATGQRVTLRCSPRSGDLSVYWYQQSLDQGLQFLIQYYNGEERAKGNILERFSAQQFPDLHSELNLSSLELGDSALYFCASSEAGTSGETQYFGPGTRLLVL.

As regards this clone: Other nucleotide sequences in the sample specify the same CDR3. The CDR3 DNA reads as TGTGCCAGCAGTGGACAGGGGGCGCGTTCCAATGAGCAGTTCTTC. Residues: CASSGQGARSNEQFF. V and J are TRBV2 and TRBJ2-1; 10 bases are a match to TRBD1. This CDR3 is 15 amino acids long. V lost 4 bases, J lost 6 bases, and 6 bases stayed unmatched. The germline V gene has CDR1 SNHLY and CDR2 FYNNEI.

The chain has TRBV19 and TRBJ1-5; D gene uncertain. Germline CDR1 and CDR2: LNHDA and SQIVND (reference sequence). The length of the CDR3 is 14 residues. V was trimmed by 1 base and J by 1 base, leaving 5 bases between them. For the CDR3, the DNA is TGTGCCAGTAGTATAGGACACAGCAATCAGCCCCAGCATTTT. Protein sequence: CASSIGHSNQPQHF.

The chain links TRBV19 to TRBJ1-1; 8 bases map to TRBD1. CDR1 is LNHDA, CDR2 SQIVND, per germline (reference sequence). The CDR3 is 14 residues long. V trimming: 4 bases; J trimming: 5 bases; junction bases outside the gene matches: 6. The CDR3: CASSSRGRGTEAFF. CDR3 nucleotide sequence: TGTGCCAGTAGTAGCAGGGGGCGAGGGACTGAAGCTTTCTTT.

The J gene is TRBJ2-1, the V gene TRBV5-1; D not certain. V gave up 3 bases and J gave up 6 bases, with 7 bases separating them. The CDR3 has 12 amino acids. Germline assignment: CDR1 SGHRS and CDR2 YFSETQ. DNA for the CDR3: TGCGCCAGCAGCTCAAACTCCAATGAGCAGTTCTTC. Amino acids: CASSSNSNEQFF. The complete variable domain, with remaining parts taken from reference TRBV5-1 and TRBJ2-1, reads KAGVTQTPRYLIKTRGQQVTLSCSPISGHRSVSWYQQTPGQGLQFLFEYFSETQRNKGNFPGRFSGRQFSNSRSEMNVSTLELGDSALYLCASSSNSNEQFFGPGTRLTVL.

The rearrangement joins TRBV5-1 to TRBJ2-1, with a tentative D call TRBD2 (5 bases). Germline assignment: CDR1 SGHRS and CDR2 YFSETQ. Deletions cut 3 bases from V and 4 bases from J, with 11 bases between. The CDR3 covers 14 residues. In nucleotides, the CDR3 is TGCGCCAGCAGCTCAACTAGGCCATACAATGAGCAGTTCTTC. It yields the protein CASSSTRPYNEQFF.

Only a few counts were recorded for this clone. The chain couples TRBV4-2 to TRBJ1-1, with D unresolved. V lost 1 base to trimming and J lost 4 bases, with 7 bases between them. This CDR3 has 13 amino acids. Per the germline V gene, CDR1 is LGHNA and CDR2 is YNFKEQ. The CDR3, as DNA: TGTGCCAGCAGCCAAGCCCGCGGCACTGAAGCTTTCTTT. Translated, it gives CASSQARGTEAFF.

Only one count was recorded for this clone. The CDR3 region has the DNA TGTGCCAGCAGCAACCGGGACAGGCCCCTTAACTATGGCTACACCTTC. This translates into CASSNRDRPLNYGYTF. The V and J genes are TRBV7-2 and TRBJ1-2; 8 nucleotides match TRBD1. V shed 5 bases and J 1 base; nucleotides not matched to a gene: 9. CDR3 length: 16 residues. Germline-derived CDR1 and CDR2 are SGHTA and FQGNSA. Based on the CDR3 plus reference TRBV7-2 and TRBJ1-2, the full variable domain is GAGVSQSPSNKVTEKGKDVELRCDPISGHTALYWYRQSLGQGLEFLIYFQGNSAPDKSGLPSDRFSAERTGGSVSTLTIQRTQQEDSAVYLCASSNRDRPLNYGYTFGSGTRLTVV.

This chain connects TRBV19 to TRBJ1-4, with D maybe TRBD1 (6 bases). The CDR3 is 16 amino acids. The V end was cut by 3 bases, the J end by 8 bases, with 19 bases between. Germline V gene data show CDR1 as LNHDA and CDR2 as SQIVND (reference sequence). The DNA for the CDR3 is TGTGCCAGTAGTATTAATCTCGGGGGGCGCGGCGAAAAACTGTTTTTT. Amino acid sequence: CASSINLGGRGEKLFF.

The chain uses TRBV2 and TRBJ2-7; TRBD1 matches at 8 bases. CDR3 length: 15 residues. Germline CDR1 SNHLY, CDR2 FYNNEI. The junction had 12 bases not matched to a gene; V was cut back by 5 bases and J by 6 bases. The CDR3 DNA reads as TGTGCCAGCAGTCCGACAGGGGCAGGCAAGGCCGAGCAGTACTTC. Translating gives CASSPTGAGKAEQYF. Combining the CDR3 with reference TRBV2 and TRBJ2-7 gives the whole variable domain EPEVTQTPSHQVTQMGQEVILRCVPISNHLYFYWYRQILGQKVEFLVSFYNNEISEKSEIFDDQFSVERPDGSNFTLKIRSTKLEDSAMYFCASSPTGAGKAEQYFGPGTRLTVT.

The CDR3 here is CASSPLQIQGGSPLHF. CDR3 DNA sequence: TGTGCCAGCAGCCCCCTCCAAATACAGGGGGGATCACCCCTCCACTTT. The V call is TRBV2, the J call TRBJ1-6, with 8 bases that match TRBD1. Germline CDR1 reads SNHLY; CDR2 reads FYNNEI. V was clipped by 6 bases and J by 10 bases; unmatched bases: 14. CDR3 length equals 16 residues.

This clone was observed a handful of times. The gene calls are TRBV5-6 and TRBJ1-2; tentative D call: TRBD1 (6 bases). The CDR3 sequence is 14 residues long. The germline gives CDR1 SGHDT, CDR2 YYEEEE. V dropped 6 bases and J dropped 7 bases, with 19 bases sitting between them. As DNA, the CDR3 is TGTGCCAGCACCCTTGGGCAGGGGTTGAGTGGCTACACCTTC. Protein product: CASTLGQGLSGYTF.

This CDR3 is CASSYAGNYEQYF. CDR3 DNA: TGTGCCAGCAGTTACGCAGGGAACTACGAGCAGTACTTC. The rearrangement joins TRBV6-5 to TRBJ2-7; a weak D match, TRBD1 (5 bases). CDR3 length equals 13 residues. Germline CDR1 is MNHEY and CDR2 is SVGAGI. V was trimmed by 2 bases and J by 3 bases, leaving 8 bases between them.

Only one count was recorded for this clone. The chain's CDR3 is CAWKVGDRETGELFF. The CDR3 DNA reads TGTGCCTGGAAAGTTGGGGACAGGGAAACCGGGGAGCTGTTTTTT. The gene calls are TRBV30 and TRBJ2-2, with 9 bases lining up with TRBD1. The CDR3 is made up of 15 amino acids. Germline loops: CDR1 GTSNPN, CDR2 SVGIG (reference sequence). J was trimmed by 5 bases and V by 4 bases; bases with no gene match: 8.

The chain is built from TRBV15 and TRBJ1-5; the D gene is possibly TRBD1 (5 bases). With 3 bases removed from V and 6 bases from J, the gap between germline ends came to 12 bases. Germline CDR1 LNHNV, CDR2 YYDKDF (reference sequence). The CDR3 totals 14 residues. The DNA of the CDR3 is TGTGCCACCAGCAGCCTCAGGGTTCCTCAGCCCCAGCATTTT. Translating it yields CATSSLRVPQPQHF.

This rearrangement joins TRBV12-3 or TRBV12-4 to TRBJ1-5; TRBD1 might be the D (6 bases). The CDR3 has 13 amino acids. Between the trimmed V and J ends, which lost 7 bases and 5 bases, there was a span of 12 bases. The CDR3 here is CASTYRAYQPQHF. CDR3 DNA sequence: TGTGCCAGCACCTACAGGGCGTATCAGCCCCAGCATTTT.

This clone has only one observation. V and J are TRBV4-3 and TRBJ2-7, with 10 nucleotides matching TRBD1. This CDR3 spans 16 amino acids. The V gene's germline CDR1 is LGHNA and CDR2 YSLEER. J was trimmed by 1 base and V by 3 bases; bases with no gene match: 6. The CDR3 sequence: CASSQNDRGPSYEQYF. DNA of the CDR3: TGCGCCAGCAGCCAGAACGACAGGGGGCCTTCCTACGAGCAGTACTTC.

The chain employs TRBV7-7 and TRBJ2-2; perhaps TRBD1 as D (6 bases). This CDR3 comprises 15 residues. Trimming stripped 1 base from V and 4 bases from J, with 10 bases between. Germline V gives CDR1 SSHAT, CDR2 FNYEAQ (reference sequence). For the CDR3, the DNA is TGTGCCAGCAGCTTAGTGACAGGCCTCACCGGGGAGCTGTTTTTT. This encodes CASSLVTGLTGELFF. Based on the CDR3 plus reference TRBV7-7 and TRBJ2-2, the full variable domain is GAGVSQSPRYKVTKRGQDVTLRCDPISSHATLYWYQQALGQGPEFLTYFNYEAQPDKSGLPSDRFSAERPEGSISTLTIQRTEQRDSAMYRCASSLVTGLTGELFFGEGSRLTVL.

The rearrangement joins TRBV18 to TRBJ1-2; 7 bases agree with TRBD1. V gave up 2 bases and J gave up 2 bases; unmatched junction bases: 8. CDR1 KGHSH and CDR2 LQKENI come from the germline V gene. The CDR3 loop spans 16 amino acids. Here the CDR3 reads CASSPVTGSSNYGYTF. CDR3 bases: TGTGCCAGCTCACCAGTGACAGGGTCTTCCAACTATGGCTACACCTTC.

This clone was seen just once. The CDR3 sequence is CASSKSGNTGELFF. CDR3 bases: TGCGCCAGCAGTAAGAGCGGGAACACCGGGGAGCTGTTTTTT. The chain employs TRBV4-3 and TRBJ2-2, with a weak D call TRBD2 (5 bases). This CDR3 has 14 amino acids. V was pared by 6 bases and J by 1 base, with 9 bases between. Germline values: CDR1 LGHNA, CDR2 YSLEER.